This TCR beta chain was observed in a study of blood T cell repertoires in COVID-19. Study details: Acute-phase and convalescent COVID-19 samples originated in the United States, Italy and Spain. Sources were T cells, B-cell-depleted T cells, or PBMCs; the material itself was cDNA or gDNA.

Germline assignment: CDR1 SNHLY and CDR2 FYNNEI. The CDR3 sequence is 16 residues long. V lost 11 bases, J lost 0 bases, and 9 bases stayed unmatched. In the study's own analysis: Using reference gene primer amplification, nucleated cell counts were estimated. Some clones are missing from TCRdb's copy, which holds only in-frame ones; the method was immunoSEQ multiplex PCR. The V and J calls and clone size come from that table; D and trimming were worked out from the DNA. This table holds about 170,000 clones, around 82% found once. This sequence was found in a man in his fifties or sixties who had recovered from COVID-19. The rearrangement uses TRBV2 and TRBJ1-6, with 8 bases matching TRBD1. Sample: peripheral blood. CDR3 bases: TGTGCCGGGAGCAGGGGGCGGGCCTCCTATAATTCACCCCTCCACTTT. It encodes CAGSRGRASYNSPLHF. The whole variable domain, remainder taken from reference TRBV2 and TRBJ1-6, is EPEVTQTPSHQVTQMGQEVILRCVPISNHLYFYWYRQILGQKVEFLVSFYNNEISEKSEIFDDQFSVERPDGSNFTLKIRSTKLEDSAMYFCAGSRGRASYNSPLHFGNGTRLTVT.